Detailed here is one T cell receptor (beta chain). This CDR3 is 11 amino acids long. This specimen belongs to a study of T cell responses to AZD1222 COVID-19 vaccine. Only in-frame clones appear in the TCRdb table, and some are missing; sequencing was by immunoSEQ multiplex PCR. The data hold around 140,000 clones, with approximately 91% observed a single time. Sequenced material: peripheral blood, taken 28 days after the second dose of the MenACWY control vaccine. The V gene is TRBV21-1, the J gene TRBJ2-7; no DNA check was done on the table's D call, TRBD1. TRBV21-1 is termed a pseudogene. The receptor comes from an adult who received the MenACWY meningococcal vaccine as a control. CDR3 protein: CASSNHYEQYF. The CDR3 bases are TGTGCCAGCAGCAATCACTACGAGCAGTACTTC.